Included here is one TCR beta chain sequence, with context. What it binds is not known. Focal radiation and CTLA-4 blockade (ipilimumab) were tested in chemo-refractory metastatic non-small-cell lung cancer patients. The data were produced by immunoSEQ multiplex PCR, yet TCRdb's version contains in-frame clones alone and is incomplete. The sample records about 84,000 clones, around 72% being singletons. This specimen belongs to a study of radiotherapy plus CTLA-4 blockade in lung cancer. Across the study: With roughly 30% of patients having disease control, objective responses were seen in 15% to 20%. Study-wide findings and caveats: The best prediction of response reportedly came from early blood T cell clone dynamics, with interferon-beta. TCR clones of tumor origin grew in blood after radiotherapy plus ipilimumab.

Trimming took 2 bases from V and 2 from J, leaving 13 bases between them. Germline CDR1 is SGHTS and CDR2 is YDEGEE. The CDR3 length is 15 residues. Sequences were derived from peripheral blood, sampled from a patient treated with radiotherapy plus ipilimumab. This TCR derives from a human donor with non-small cell lung cancer that progressed on radiotherapy plus ipilimumab. The chain links TRBV5-8 to TRBJ1-2, with D hard to call. The CDR3 region has the DNA TGTGCCAGCAGCTTCGGAGAGGTGACCAACTATGGCTACACCTTC. This translates into CASSFGEVTNYGYTF.